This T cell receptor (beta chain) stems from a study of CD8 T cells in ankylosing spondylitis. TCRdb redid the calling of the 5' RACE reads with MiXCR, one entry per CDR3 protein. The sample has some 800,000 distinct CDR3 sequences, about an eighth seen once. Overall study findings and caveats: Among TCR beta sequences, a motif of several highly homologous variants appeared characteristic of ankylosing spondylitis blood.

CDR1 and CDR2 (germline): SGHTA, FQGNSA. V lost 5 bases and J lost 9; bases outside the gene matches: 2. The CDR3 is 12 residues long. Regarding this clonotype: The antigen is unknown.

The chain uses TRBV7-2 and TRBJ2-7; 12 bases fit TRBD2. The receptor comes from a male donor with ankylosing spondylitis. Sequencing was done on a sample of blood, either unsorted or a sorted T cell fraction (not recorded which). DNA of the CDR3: TGTGCCAGCAGCATGACTAGCGGGAGGCAGTACTTC. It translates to CASSMTSGRQYF.